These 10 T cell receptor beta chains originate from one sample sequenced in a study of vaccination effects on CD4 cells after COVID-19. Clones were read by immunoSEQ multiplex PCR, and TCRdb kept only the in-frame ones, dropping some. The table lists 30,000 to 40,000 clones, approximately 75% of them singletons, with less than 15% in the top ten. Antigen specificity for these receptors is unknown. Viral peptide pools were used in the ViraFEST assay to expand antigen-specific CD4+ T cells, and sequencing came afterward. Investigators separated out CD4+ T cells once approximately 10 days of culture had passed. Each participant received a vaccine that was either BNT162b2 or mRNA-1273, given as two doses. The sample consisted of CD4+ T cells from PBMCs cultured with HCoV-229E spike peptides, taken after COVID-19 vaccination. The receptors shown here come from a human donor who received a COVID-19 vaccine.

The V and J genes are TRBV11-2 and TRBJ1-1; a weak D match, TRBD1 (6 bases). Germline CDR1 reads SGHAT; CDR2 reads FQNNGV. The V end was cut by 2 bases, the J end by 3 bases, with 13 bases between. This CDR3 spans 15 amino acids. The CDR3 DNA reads TGTGCCAGCAGCTTATTCCCAGGGGTCGACACTGAAGCTTTCTTT. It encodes CASSLFPGVDTEAFF.

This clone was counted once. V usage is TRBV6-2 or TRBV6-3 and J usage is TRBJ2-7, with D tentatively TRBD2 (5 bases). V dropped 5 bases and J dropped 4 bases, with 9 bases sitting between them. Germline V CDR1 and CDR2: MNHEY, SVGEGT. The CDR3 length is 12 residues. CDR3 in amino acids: CASSNGDYEQYF. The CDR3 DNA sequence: TGTGCCAGCAGTAACGGGGATTACGAGCAGTACTTC.

For the CDR3, the DNA is TGCGCCAGCAGCCAAGATTCCCACCGACTTTCTAGGCAAGAGACCCAGTACTTC. Protein sequence: CASSQDSHRLSRQETQYF. The V call is TRBV4-1, the J call TRBJ2-5, with unresolved D. Germline V lookup: CDR1 MGHRA, CDR2 YSYEKL. Trimming removed 0 bases at V and 2 bases at J, with 19 bases between. The CDR3 has 18 residues.

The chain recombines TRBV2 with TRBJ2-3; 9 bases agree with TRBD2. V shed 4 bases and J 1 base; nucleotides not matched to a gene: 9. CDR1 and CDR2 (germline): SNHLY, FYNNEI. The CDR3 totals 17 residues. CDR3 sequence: CASSGRGGSRGTDTQYF. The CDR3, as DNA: TGTGCCAGCAGTGGGCGGGGGGGTTCCCGCGGCACAGATACGCAGTATTTT.

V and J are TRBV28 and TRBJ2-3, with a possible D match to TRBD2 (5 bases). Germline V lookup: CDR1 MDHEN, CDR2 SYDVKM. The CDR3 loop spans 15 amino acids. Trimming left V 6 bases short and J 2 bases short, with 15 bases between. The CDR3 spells CASSSPQRYTDTQYF. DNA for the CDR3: TGTGCCAGCAGCTCCCCCCAGCGGTACACAGATACGCAGTATTTT.

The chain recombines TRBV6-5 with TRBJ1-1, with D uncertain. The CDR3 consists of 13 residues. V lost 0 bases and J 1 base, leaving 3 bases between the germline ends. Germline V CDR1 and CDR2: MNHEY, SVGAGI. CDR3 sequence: CASSYSTNTEAFF. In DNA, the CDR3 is TGTGCCAGCAGTTACTCAACGAACACTGAAGCTTTCTTT.

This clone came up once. The CDR3 spells CASSLGLELNEQFF. In DNA form, the CDR3 reads TGCGCCAGCAGCTTGGGACTAGAGTTGAATGAGCAGTTCTTC. The J gene is TRBJ2-1, the V gene TRBV5-1, with a tentative D call TRBD2 (6 bases). From germline, CDR1 is SGHRS and CDR2 YFSETQ. V lost 0 bases and J 7 bases, leaving 11 bases between the germline ends. This CDR3 is built from 14 residues.

The DNA of the CDR3 is TGCGCCAGCAGCACTGGACAGGGAGGGCGGATCGACTATGGCTACACCTTC. Its translation is CASSTGQGGRIDYGYTF. The chain recombines TRBV5-1 with TRBJ1-2; 8 bases fit TRBD1. Looked up from germline, CDR1 is SGHRS and CDR2 is YFSETQ. J was trimmed by 3 bases and V by 4 bases; bases with no gene match: 14. The CDR3 is made up of 17 amino acids. The full variable domain, its missing parts supplied by reference TRBV5-1 and TRBJ1-2, is KAGVTQTPRYLIKTRGQQVTLSCSPISGHRSVSWYQQTPGQGLQFLFEYFSETQRNKGNFPGRFSGRQFSNSRSEMNVSTLELGDSALYLCASSTGQGGRIDYGYTFGSGTRLTVV.

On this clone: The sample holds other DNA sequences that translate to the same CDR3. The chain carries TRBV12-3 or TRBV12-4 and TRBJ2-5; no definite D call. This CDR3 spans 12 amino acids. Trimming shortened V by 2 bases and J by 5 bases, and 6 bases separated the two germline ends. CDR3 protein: CASSLSQETQYF. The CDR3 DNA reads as TGTGCCAGCAGTTTATCACAGGAGACCCAGTACTTC.

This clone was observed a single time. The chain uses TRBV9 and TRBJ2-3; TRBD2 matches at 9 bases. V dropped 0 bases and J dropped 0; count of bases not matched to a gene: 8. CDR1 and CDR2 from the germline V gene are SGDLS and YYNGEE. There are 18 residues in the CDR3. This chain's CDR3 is CASSVELTSGLSTDTQYF. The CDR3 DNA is TGTGCCAGCAGCGTAGAATTGACTAGCGGACTTAGCACAGATACGCAGTATTTT.